This T cell receptor (beta chain) is drawn from a study of T cell repertoires in cytomegalovirus infection. The CDR3 has 15 amino acids. CDR1 SGHVS and CDR2 FQNEAQ come from the germline V gene. TCRdb passed the reads through MiXCR, listing each CDR3 protein once. The sample has 35,000 to 55,000 distinct CDR3 sequences, approximately 20% seen once; the top ten hold about 55%. A word on this clonotype: Its specificity is unknown. A much larger clone lies one base from this, so it may be a read error.

This TCR was recovered from a human donor in good health (CMV status not recorded). Some clones in this sample may be carry-over from other donors' samples. The gene calls are TRBV7-8 and TRBJ1-5; TRBD2 is a possible D gene (5 bases). The DNA end favors TRBJ2-3, so the J call may be wrong. The material sequenced was CD8+ T cells from cultured PBMCs, taken from culture after CMV antigen stimulation. DNA for the CDR3: TGTGCCAGCAGCTTATCCCCAGGACTCAATCAGCCCCAGTATTTT. The encoded protein is CASSLSPGLNQPQYF.